These 10 T cell receptor beta chains share one sample of origin, sequenced in a study of cytomegalovirus exposure and HLA in healthy donors. PCR employed 60 Vbeta and 13 Jbeta primers. Profiled with immunoSEQ multiplex PCR; TCRdb holds only in-frame clones, not every one. The sample carries 130,000 or so clones, 70% to 75% recorded once. Sequenced: PBMCs. These receptors all come from a woman aged 40-49 years in good health and CMV-seropositive.

This rearrangement joins TRBV29-1 to TRBJ2-7; D perhaps matches TRBD1 (5 bases). This CDR3 comprises 12 residues. V was clipped by 7 bases and J by 3 bases, with 13 bases between them. Germline CDR1 and CDR2: SQVTM and ANQGSEA. The CDR3 nucleotides are TGCAGCGCTGGACATATGAACTACGAGCAGTACTTC. It translates to CSAGHMNYEQYF.

V gene TRBV4-3 combines with J gene TRBJ2-2; possibly TRBD1 for D (6 bases). Trimming removed 0 bases at V and 2 bases at J, with 13 bases between. The germline V gene encodes CDR1 LGHNA and CDR2 YSLEER. The CDR3 runs to 17 residues. The CDR3 spells CASSQDATGHNTGELFF. CDR3 nucleotides: TGCGCCAGCAGCCAAGATGCGACAGGACATAACACCGGGGAGCTGTTTTTT.

The chain links TRBV7-2 to TRBJ2-7, with TRBD2 matching over 8 bases. The germline CDR1 and CDR2 sequences are SGHTA and FQGNSA. V shed 5 bases, J shed 5 bases, and the junction held 8 bases outside the gene matches. CDR3 length: 14 residues. CDR3 sequence reads: CASSPPREAHEQYF. CDR3 DNA: TGTGCCAGCAGCCCCCCGCGGGAGGCCCACGAGCAGTACTTC.

This chain joins TRBV5-6 and TRBJ2-3; TRBD2 might be the D (5 bases). The CDR3 loop spans 16 amino acids. V was cut by 3 bases and J by 1 base, with 15 bases left in between. CDR1 is SGHDT, CDR2 YYEEEE, per germline. The CDR3 here is CASSSPGGSGTDTQYF. In DNA form, the CDR3 reads TGTGCCAGCAGCTCCCCAGGCGGGTCCGGCACAGATACGCAGTATTTT.

This clone was seen a single time. CDR3 sequence reads: CASRLAGTGHEQFF. The CDR3 coding sequence is TGTGCCAGCAGACTGGCCGGGACAGGGCATGAGCAGTTCTTC. The gene calls are TRBV28 and TRBJ2-1; 9 bases map to TRBD1. CDR3 length: 14 amino acids. Germline lookup yields CDR1 MDHEN and CDR2 SYDVKM. Losses at the gene ends were 6 bases for V and 8 bases for J; bases not matched to a gene: 8.

The sample holds a few counts of this clone. This sequence joins TRBV28 and TRBJ1-1, with D perhaps matching TRBD1 (6 bases). Germline values: CDR1 MDHEN, CDR2 SYDVKM. V dropped 8 bases and J dropped 1 base, with 17 bases sitting between them. The CDR3 is made up of 15 amino acids. The CDR3 DNA is TGTGCCAGCGCCGTGGGGGGGGCCAAGAACACTGAAGCTTTCTTT. It is translated as CASAVGGAKNTEAFF.

The V gene is TRBV5-1, the J gene TRBJ1-1; weak D call: TRBD1 (6 bases). Germline V gene data show CDR1 as SGHRS and CDR2 as YFSETQ. The V end lost 0 bases, the J end lost 2 bases, and 8 bases lay between the germline ends. CDR3 length: 14 amino acids. CDR3 residues: CASSLEGGNTEAFF. CDR3 in DNA: TGCGCCAGCAGCTTGGAAGGGGGAAACACTGAAGCTTTCTTT.

The chain combines TRBV6-5 with TRBJ1-3; D is ambiguous. Trimming shortened V by 0 bases and J by 1 base, and 10 bases separated the two germline ends. Germline V gene sequence: CDR1 MNHEY, CDR2 SVGAGI. This CDR3 has 16 amino acids. CDR3 in DNA: TGTGCCAGCAGTTACTCGAGTCTCCGGTCTGGAAACACCATATATTTT. It translates to CASSYSSLRSGNTIYF.

The chain carries TRBV5-4 and TRBJ2-1; TRBD2 might be the D (6 bases). The CDR3 is 16 amino acids. Germline lookup yields CDR1 SGHNT and CDR2 YYREEE (reference sequence). Trimming removed 4 bases from V and 4 bases from J, with 18 bases in between. The CDR3 sequence is CASSPPKREIYNEQFF. The CDR3 nucleotides are TGTGCCAGCAGCCCGCCTAAACGGGAGATTTACAATGAGCAGTTCTTC.

V usage is TRBV5-8 and J usage is TRBJ2-2; D might be TRBD2 (7 bases). The CDR3 extends over 17 amino acids. V gave up 3 bases and J gave up 4 bases, with 19 bases separating them. Germline V CDR1 and CDR2: SGHTS, YDEGEE. The CDR3 region has the DNA TGTGCCAGCAGCTACCCTCGCGGGGCGGGGGCCACCGGGGAGCTGTTTTTT. Its translation is CASSYPRGAGATGELFF.